These T cell receptor beta chains were read from a single sample in a study of cytomegalovirus exposure and HLA in healthy donors. Sequenced by immunoSEQ multiplex PCR; TCRdb stores in-frame clones only, minus some. This repertoire shows 150,000 or so clones, approximately 80% found once; its top ten account for about 2.2%. Material: PBMCs. These receptors were obtained from a man aged 50-59 years in good health and CMV-seronegative. The conserved cysteine and the conserved F or W are not part of the CDR3 here.

J: TRBJ2-2
length: 15
V: TRBV5-1
CDR3: ASSLAGGLANTGELF

J: TRBJ1-1
length: 12
V: TRBV2
CDR3: ASSEQGQNTEAF

J: TRBJ2-1
length: 15
V: TRBV12-5
CDR3: ASGLVQDRSSYNEQF

J: TRBJ1-4
length: 12
V: TRBV9
CDR3: ASSVGLPNEKLF

J: TRBJ1-1
length: 14
V: TRBV28
CDR3: ASSLGVQFMNTEAF

J: TRBJ2-5
length: 14
V: TRBV30
CDR3: AWSGTWLAGTETQY

J: TRBJ2-7
length: 11
V: TRBV5-1
CDR3: ASSFSSTYEQY

J: TRBJ1-6
length: 13
V: TRBV27
CDR3: ASSGGQNYNSPLH

J: TRBJ1-5
length: 11
V: TRBV5-1
CDR3: ASSWTGQQPQH

J: TRBJ1-5
length: 13
V: TRBV12-5
CDR3: ASGPGDRGNQPQH

J: TRBJ2-7
length: 13
V: TRBV11-3
CDR3: ASSHYMGSSYEQY

J: TRBJ2-1
length: 11
V: TRBV27
CDR3: ASSFGGQGRQF

J: TRBJ2-7
length: 14
V: TRBV7-8
CDR3: ASSLALASGTYEQY

J: TRBJ1-2
length: 14
V: TRBV4-2
CDR3: ASSQAQTGGRGGYT

J: TRBJ1-1
length: 13
V: TRBV15
CDR3: ATSRPGQGGTEAF

J: TRBJ2-2
length: 14
V: TRBV7-3
CDR3: ASSPGRDRVAGELF